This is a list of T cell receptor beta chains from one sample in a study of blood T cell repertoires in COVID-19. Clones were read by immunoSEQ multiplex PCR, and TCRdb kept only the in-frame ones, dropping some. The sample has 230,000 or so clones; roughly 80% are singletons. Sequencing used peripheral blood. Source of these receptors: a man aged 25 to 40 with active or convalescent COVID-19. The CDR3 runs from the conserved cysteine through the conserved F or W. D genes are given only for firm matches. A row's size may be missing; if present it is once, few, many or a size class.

CDR3 protein: CATRGMGTSGSRDEQYF
CDR3 DNA: TGTGCCACAAGGGGGATGGGGACTAGCGGTTCCAGGGACGAGCAGTACTTC
J gene: TRBJ2-7
D gene: TRBD2
clone size: NA
V gene: TRBV19

CDR3 protein: CASSFGTSGNEQFF
CDR3 DNA: TGTGCCAGCAGCTTCGGGACTAGCGGTAATGAGCAGTTCTTC
J gene: TRBJ2-1
D gene: TRBD2
clone size: NA
V gene: TRBV5-5

CDR3 protein: CASHGDSGNTIYF
CDR3 DNA: TGTGCCAGCCACGGGGATTCTGGAAACACCATATATTTT
J gene: TRBJ1-3
D gene: NA
clone size: NA
V gene: TRBV12-3/TRBV12-4

CDR3 protein: CASSPRDSNEKLFF
CDR3 DNA: TGTGCCAGCAGTCCCCGGGACAGTAATGAAAAACTGTTTTTT
J gene: TRBJ1-4
D gene: TRBD1
clone size: NA
V gene: TRBV6-5

CDR3 protein: CASSESGLAGSDTQYF
CDR3 DNA: TGTGCCAGCAGCGAATCGGGACTAGCAGGGTCCGATACGCAGTATTTT
J gene: TRBJ2-3
D gene: TRBD2
clone size: once
V gene: TRBV7-6

CDR3 protein: CASSVVAGGPGTDTQYF
CDR3 DNA: TGTGCCAGCAGCGTAGTAGCGGGGGGGCCAGGAACAGATACGCAGTATTTT
J gene: TRBJ2-3
D gene: TRBD2
clone size: NA
V gene: TRBV9

CDR3 protein: CASSRSPGTGDTQYF
CDR3 DNA: TGTGCCAGCAGCCGCAGTCCCGGGACAGGGGATACGCAGTATTTT
J gene: TRBJ2-3
D gene: TRBD1
clone size: NA
V gene: TRBV9

CDR3 protein: CASSFWSGSYNEQFF
CDR3 DNA: TGTGCCAGCAGCTTTTGGTCCGGCTCCTACAATGAGCAGTTCTTC
J gene: TRBJ2-1
D gene: NA
clone size: NA
V gene: TRBV5-8

CDR3 protein: CASSLEQGNQPQHF
CDR3 DNA: TGCGCCAGCAGCTTGGAACAGGGAAATCAGCCCCAGCATTTT
J gene: TRBJ1-5
D gene: NA
clone size: NA
V gene: TRBV5-1

CDR3 protein: CASSIGHAGDEQFF
CDR3 DNA: TGTGCCAGTAGTATTGGACACGCTGGTGATGAGCAGTTCTTC
J gene: TRBJ2-1
D gene: NA
clone size: NA
V gene: TRBV19

CDR3 protein: CASSQQGWGNTIYF
CDR3 DNA: TGTGCCAGCAGCCAACAGGGGTGGGGAAACACCATATATTTT
J gene: TRBJ1-3
D gene: TRBD1
clone size: NA
V gene: TRBV5-5

CDR3 protein: CASSLDLGAAGYEQFF
CDR3 DNA: TGTGCCAGCAGCTTAGATTTGGGAGCGGCGGGATATGAGCAGTTCTTC
J gene: TRBJ2-1
D gene: NA
clone size: NA
V gene: TRBV11-2

CDR3 protein: CASLETWDGYTF
CDR3 DNA: TGTGCCAGCCTCGAGACTTGGGATGGCTACACCTTC
J gene: TRBJ1-2
D gene: NA
clone size: NA
V gene: TRBV25-1

CDR3 protein: CASSQGSGQPQHF
CDR3 DNA: TGTGCCAGCAGCCAGGGGTCGGGCCAGCCCCAGCATTTT
J gene: TRBJ1-5
D gene: NA
clone size: NA
V gene: TRBV27

CDR3 protein: CASSGQGNEQFF
CDR3 DNA: TGTGCCAGCTCAGGACAGGGTAATGAGCAGTTCTTC
J gene: TRBJ2-1
D gene: TRBD1
clone size: NA
V gene: TRBV18

CDR3 protein: CASSQGVGGGAGTDTQYF
CDR3 DNA: TGTGCCAGCAGCCAAGGGGTCGGAGGGGGCGCGGGAACAGATACGCAGTATTTT
J gene: TRBJ2-3
D gene: NA
clone size: NA
V gene: TRBV4-2

CDR3 protein: CASSEPRQINMNTEAFF
CDR3 DNA: TGTGCCAGCAGTGAGCCACGACAGATCAACATGAACACTGAAGCTTTCTTT
J gene: TRBJ1-1
D gene: NA
clone size: NA
V gene: TRBV2

CDR3 protein: CSVDGLAGNSYNEQFF
CDR3 DNA: TGCAGCGTTGACGGGCTAGCGGGCAACTCCTACAATGAGCAGTTCTTC
J gene: TRBJ2-1
D gene: TRBD2
clone size: once
V gene: TRBV29-1

CDR3 protein: CASSWDYYEQYF
CDR3 DNA: TGCGCCAGCAGCTGGGACTACTACGAGCAGTACTTC
J gene: TRBJ2-7
D gene: TRBD2
clone size: NA
V gene: TRBV5-1

CDR3 protein: CASSQGLREGPYNEQFF
CDR3 DNA: TGTGCCAGCAGCCAAGGATTGCGGGAGGGCCCCTACAATGAGCAGTTCTTC
J gene: TRBJ2-1
D gene: TRBD2
clone size: NA
V gene: TRBV3-1/TRBV3-2

CDR3 protein: CASSSQWADDPEINYGYTF
CDR3 DNA: TGTGCCAGCAGCTCCCAGTGGGCAGACGACCCAGAAATAAACTATGGCTACACCTTC
J gene: TRBJ1-2
D gene: NA
clone size: NA
V gene: TRBV7-8

CDR3 protein: CASSLMGYTGELFF
CDR3 DNA: TGTGCCAGCAGTTTAATGGGCTACACCGGGGAGCTGTTTTTT
J gene: TRBJ2-2
D gene: NA
clone size: NA
V gene: TRBV27

CDR3 protein: CASSDPRDREETQYF
CDR3 DNA: TGTGCCAGCAGTGACCCCCGGGACAGGGAAGAGACCCAGTACTTC
J gene: TRBJ2-5
D gene: TRBD1
clone size: NA
V gene: TRBV6-4

CDR3 protein: CASSQTDRAGYEQYF
CDR3 DNA: TGTGCCAGCAGCCAGACCGACAGGGCTGGGTACGAGCAGTACTTC
J gene: TRBJ2-7
D gene: TRBD1
clone size: NA
V gene: TRBV7-8

CDR3 protein: CASSYSSREETQYF
CDR3 DNA: TGTGCCAGCAGTTACTCGAGCAGGGAAGAGACCCAGTACTTC
J gene: TRBJ2-5
D gene: NA
clone size: NA
V gene: TRBV6-5

CDR3 protein: CASGQRLYNEQFF
CDR3 DNA: TGTGCCAGCGGTCAGCGGCTCTACAATGAGCAGTTCTTC
J gene: TRBJ2-1
D gene: NA
clone size: NA
V gene: TRBV6-5

CDR3 protein: CASSYGQEVETQYF
CDR3 DNA: TGTGCCAGCAGTTATGGCCAGGAGGTCGAGACCCAGTACTTC
J gene: TRBJ2-5
D gene: NA
clone size: NA
V gene: TRBV6-2/TRBV6-3

CDR3 protein: CASSSPTAPHSPLHF
CDR3 DNA: TGTGCCAGTAGTTCCCCGACAGCCCCACATTCACCCCTCCACTTT
J gene: TRBJ1-6
D gene: NA
clone size: NA
V gene: TRBV19

CDR3 protein: CASSLRWGPSSYNEQFF
CDR3 DNA: TGTGCCAGCAGCTTGAGGTGGGGGCCAAGCTCCTACAATGAGCAGTTCTTC
J gene: TRBJ2-1
D gene: NA
clone size: once
V gene: TRBV5-6

CDR3 protein: CASSGGAHQETQYF
CDR3 DNA: TGCGCCAGCAGCGGCGGGGCCCACCAAGAGACCCAGTACTTC
J gene: TRBJ2-5
D gene: NA
clone size: NA
V gene: TRBV10-1

CDR3 protein: CASSPGGGAGANVLTF
CDR3 DNA: TGCGCCAGCAGCCCCGGAGGAGGGGCTGGGGCCAACGTCCTGACTTTC
J gene: TRBJ2-6
D gene: NA
clone size: NA
V gene: TRBV4-3

CDR3 protein: CASSFTGGNNSPLHF
CDR3 DNA: TGTGCCAGCAGCTTCACAGGGGGCAATAATTCACCCCTCCACTTT
J gene: TRBJ1-6
D gene: TRBD1
clone size: NA
V gene: TRBV7-2

CDR3 protein: CASSDGTYLAFF
CDR3 DNA: TGTGCCAGCAGCGATGGGACATATCTAGCTTTCTTT
J gene: TRBJ1-1
D gene: NA
clone size: NA
V gene: TRBV7-9

CDR3 protein: CASSQETGYTGELFF
CDR3 DNA: TGTGCCAGCAGCCAAGAGACAGGGTACACCGGGGAGCTGTTTTTT
J gene: TRBJ2-2
D gene: TRBD1
clone size: once
V gene: TRBV4-2

CDR3 protein: CASSLVGDRGSEQYF
CDR3 DNA: TGTGCCAGCAGCTTAGTAGGGGACAGGGGGAGCGAGCAGTACTTC
J gene: TRBJ2-7
D gene: TRBD1
clone size: NA
V gene: TRBV7-2

CDR3 protein: CASSTQSWEKLFF
CDR3 DNA: TGTGCCAGCAGTACACAGTCTTGGGAAAAACTGTTTTTT
J gene: TRBJ1-4
D gene: NA
clone size: NA
V gene: TRBV6-6

CDR3 protein: CASSLEAGTEQPQHF
CDR3 DNA: TGCGCCAGCAGCTTAGAAGCCGGGACAGAACAGCCCCAGCATTTT
J gene: TRBJ1-5
D gene: TRBD1
clone size: few
V gene: TRBV5-1

CDR3 protein: CASSLQGTDTEAFF
CDR3 DNA: TGTGCCAGCAGTCTGCAGGGAACGGACACTGAAGCTTTCTTT
J gene: TRBJ1-1
D gene: NA
clone size: few
V gene: TRBV2

CDR3 protein: CASRTTSGSSGELFF
CDR3 DNA: TGTGCCAGCAGGACGACTAGCGGGAGTTCCGGGGAGCTGTTTTTT
J gene: TRBJ2-2
D gene: TRBD2
clone size: NA
V gene: TRBV5-4

CDR3 protein: CASSRKQYRVGTFF
CDR3 DNA: TGTGCCAGCAGTCGGAAGCAATACAGGGTTGGGACTTTCTTT
J gene: TRBJ1-1
D gene: NA
clone size: once
V gene: TRBV6-2/TRBV6-3

CDR3 protein: CASKRSGVNNEQFF
CDR3 DNA: TGTGCCAGCAAGCGGAGCGGGGTTAACAATGAGCAGTTCTTC
J gene: TRBJ2-1
D gene: TRBD2
clone size: NA
V gene: TRBV3-1/TRBV3-2

CDR3 protein: CASSGTSVGTGELFF
CDR3 DNA: TGTGCCAGCAGTGGGACTAGCGTCGGCACCGGGGAGCTGTTTTTT
J gene: TRBJ2-2
D gene: TRBD2
clone size: NA
V gene: TRBV27

CDR3 protein: CASSPEGQYNTEAFF
CDR3 DNA: TGCGCCAGCAGCCCGGAGGGTCAGTACAACACTGAAGCTTTCTTT
J gene: TRBJ1-1
D gene: NA
clone size: NA
V gene: TRBV5-1

CDR3 protein: CASSQDGETSPLHF
CDR3 DNA: TGTGCCAGCAGCCAAGACGGGGAGACTTCACCCCTCCACTTT
J gene: TRBJ1-6
D gene: NA
clone size: NA
V gene: TRBV3-1/TRBV3-2

CDR3 protein: CASSFTGSGYTF
CDR3 DNA: TGTGCCAGCAGTTTCACAGGGTCTGGCTACACCTTC
J gene: TRBJ1-2
D gene: NA
clone size: NA
V gene: TRBV28

CDR3 protein: CASSLGLALDTEAFF
CDR3 DNA: TGCGCCAGCAGCTTGGGCCTAGCGCTGGACACTGAAGCTTTCTTT
J gene: TRBJ1-1
D gene: NA
clone size: NA
V gene: TRBV4-3

CDR3 protein: CASSLESRAERAFF
CDR3 DNA: TGTGCCAGCAGCTTAGAATCGAGGGCCGAGCGCGCGTTCTTC
J gene: TRBJ2-1
D gene: NA
clone size: NA
V gene: TRBV7-6

CDR3 protein: CASIRDSHLAGGYTF
CDR3 DNA: TGTGCCAGCATCCGGGACAGCCACCTTGCTGGTGGCTACACCTTC
J gene: TRBJ1-2
D gene: TRBD1
clone size: NA
V gene: TRBV5-5

CDR3 protein: CASSRRGGYGYTF
CDR3 DNA: TGTGCCAGCAGCCGGCGGGGCGGCTATGGCTACACCTTC
J gene: TRBJ1-2
D gene: NA
clone size: NA
V gene: TRBV11-3

CDR3 protein: CATLGAGNTGELFF
CDR3 DNA: TGTGCCACCTTAGGAGCGGGGAACACCGGGGAGCTGTTTTTT
J gene: TRBJ2-2
D gene: NA
clone size: NA
V gene: TRBV4-2

CDR3 protein: CAWILSGGIGETQYF
CDR3 DNA: TGTGCCTGGATTCTCTCCGGGGGAATAGGGGAGACCCAGTACTTC
J gene: TRBJ2-5
D gene: NA
clone size: NA
V gene: TRBV30

CDR3 protein: CASSSDYGYTF
CDR3 DNA: TGTGCCAGCTCATCGGACTATGGCTACACCTTC
J gene: TRBJ1-2
D gene: NA
clone size: NA
V gene: TRBV18